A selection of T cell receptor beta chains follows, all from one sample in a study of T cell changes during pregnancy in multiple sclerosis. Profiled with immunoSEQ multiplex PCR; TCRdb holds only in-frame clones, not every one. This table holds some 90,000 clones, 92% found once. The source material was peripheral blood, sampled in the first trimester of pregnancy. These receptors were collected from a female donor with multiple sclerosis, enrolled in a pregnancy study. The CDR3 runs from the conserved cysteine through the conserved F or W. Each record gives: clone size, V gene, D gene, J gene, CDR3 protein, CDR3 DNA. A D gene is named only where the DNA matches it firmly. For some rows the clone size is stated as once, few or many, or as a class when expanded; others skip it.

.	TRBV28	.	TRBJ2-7	CASSSIPTEQYF	TGTGCCAGCAGTTCTATTCCTACGGAGCAGTACTTC
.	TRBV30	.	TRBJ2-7	CAWSAPRRPGAMYEQYF	TGTGCCTGGAGCGCTCCCCGCCGCCCAGGGGCTATGTACGAGCAGTACTTC
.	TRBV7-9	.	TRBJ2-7	CASSEVSYEQYF	TGTGCCAGCAGTGAGGTCTCCTACGAGCAGTACTTC
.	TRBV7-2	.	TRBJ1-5	CASSSGGQPQHF	TGTGCCAGCAGCTCGGGGGGTCAGCCCCAGCATTTT
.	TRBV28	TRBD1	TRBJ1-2	CASSLGTGVYGYTF	TGTGCCAGCAGTTTAGGGACAGGGGTCTATGGCTACACCTTC
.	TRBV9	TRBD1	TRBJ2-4	CASSVQGEAKNIQYF	TGTGCCAGCAGCGTTCAGGGGGAAGCCAAAAACATTCAGTACTTC
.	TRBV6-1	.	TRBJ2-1	CASSYKSSYNEQFF	TGTGCCAGCAGTTATAAGAGCTCCTACAATGAGCAGTTCTTC
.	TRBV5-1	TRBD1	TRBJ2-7	CASSLEGTAYEQYF	TGCGCCAGCAGCCTCGAGGGGACAGCCTACGAGCAGTACTTC
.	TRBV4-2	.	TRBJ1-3	CASRLQGTGNTIYF	TGTGCCAGTCGATTACAGGGAACCGGAAACACCATATATTTT
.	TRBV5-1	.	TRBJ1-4	CASSLAVRGANEKLFF	TGCGCCAGCAGCTTGGCCGTTCGGGGTGCTAATGAAAAACTGTTTTTT
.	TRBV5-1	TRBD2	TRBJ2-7	CASSETSGRTYEQYF	TGCGCCAGCAGCGAGACTAGCGGGAGAACCTACGAGCAGTACTTC
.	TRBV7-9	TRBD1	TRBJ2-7	CASSLRQGPYEQYF	TGTGCCAGCAGCCTAAGACAGGGGCCCTACGAGCAGTACTTC
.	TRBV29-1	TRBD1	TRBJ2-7	CSVGDRRDSYEQYF	TGCAGCGTGGGGGACAGGAGAGACTCCTACGAGCAGTACTTC
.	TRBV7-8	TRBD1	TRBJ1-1	CASNDRETEAFF	TGTGCCAGCAACGACAGGGAAACTGAAGCTTTCTTT
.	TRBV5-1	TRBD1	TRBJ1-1	CASSWGQLNTEAFF	TGCGCCAGCAGCTGGGGACAGTTGAACACTGAAGCTTTCTTT
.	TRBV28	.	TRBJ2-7	CASSLGRGAYEQYF	TGTGCCAGCAGTTTGGGCAGGGGGGCCTACGAGCAGTACTTC
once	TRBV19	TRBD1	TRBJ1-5	CASSKIQQGGGNQPQHF	TGTGCCAGTAGTAAAATTCAACAGGGGGGAGGCAATCAGCCCCAGCATTTT
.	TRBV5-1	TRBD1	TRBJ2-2	CASRRGQGGTGELFF	TGCGCCAGCAGACGGGGACAGGGAGGGACCGGGGAGCTATTTTTT
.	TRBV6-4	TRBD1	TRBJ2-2	CASSDFRGRKTGELFF	TGTGCCAGCAGTGACTTCAGGGGGCGGAAGACCGGGGAGCTGTTTTTT
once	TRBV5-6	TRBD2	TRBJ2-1	CASSLGLAGVNEQFF	TGTGCCAGCAGCTTGGGCCTAGCGGGAGTGAATGAGCAGTTCTTC
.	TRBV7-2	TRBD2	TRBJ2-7	CASSLASSGRDEQYF	TGTGCCAGCAGCTTAGCGTCTAGCGGGAGGGACGAGCAGTACTTC
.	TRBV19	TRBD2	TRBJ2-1	CASSFLAGNYNEQFF	TGTGCCAGTAGTTTTCTAGCGGGAAACTACAATGAGCAGTTCTTC
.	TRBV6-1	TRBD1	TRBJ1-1	CASSERTSMGQRNTEAFF	TGTGCCAGCAGTGAAAGAACTTCTATGGGACAGAGGAACACTGAAGCTTTCTTT
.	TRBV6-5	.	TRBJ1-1	CASSYRQRDTEAFF	TGTGCCAGCAGCTATAGACAGAGAGACACTGAAGCTTTCTTT
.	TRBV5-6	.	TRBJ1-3	CASSALDRRDTIYF	TGTGCCAGCAGCGCGCTTGACAGGCGGGACACCATATATTTT
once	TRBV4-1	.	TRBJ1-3	CASSQDLRGGNTIYF	TGCGCCAGCAGCCAAGATCTAAGGGGGGGGAACACCATATATTTT
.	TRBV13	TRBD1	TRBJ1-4	CASSAHRGVGEKLFF	TGTGCCAGCAGCGCACACAGGGGAGTGGGTGAAAAACTGTTTTTT